The clone carrying this T cell receptor beta chain appeared once. Its cognate antigen is unknown. Healthy HIV-negative adults with no recent acute infections or vaccinations were recruited as donors. Subsets obtained from CD4+ cells comprised CD45RA+ naive and CD45RA-negative memory cells. The CDR3 runs to 15 residues. J lost 6 bases, V lost 4 bases, and 7 bases had no gene match. Germline assignment: CDR1 MGHRA and CDR2 YSYEKL. The data are from a study of shared clonotypes between healthy human individuals. General observations from the study: Generation probabilities were higher for clonotypes shared across all four sorted-subset donors than for unshared ones.

The table came from immunoSEQ multiplex PCR; TCRdb's copy has only in-frame clones and leaves some out. The profile covers roughly 2,500,000 clones, with roughly 93% appearing a single time and approximately 0.35% taken by the ten largest. This receptor was obtained from a man between 18 and 29 years old in good health. Some clones in this sample may be carry-over from other donors' samples. Sequencing was done on a sample of naive CD4+ T cells from PBMCs. The subset is: CD45RA+ positively selected. This chain uses TRBV4-1 with TRBJ2-1; 9 nucleotides match TRBD2. CDR3 nucleotides: TGCGCCAGCAGCCCAACCGGGACTAGCTTCAATGAGCAGTTCTTC. This encodes CASSPTGTSFNEQFF.